Below are 2 T cell receptor beta chains sequenced from a single sample in a study of blood T cell repertoires in COVID-19. TCRdb's copy holds only in-frame clones and misses some; the assay was immunoSEQ multiplex PCR. The data show around 190,000 clones, 65% to 90% seen once. Sequencing was carried out using peripheral blood. The receptors shown here come from a human donor in a cohort sampled during active COVID-19.

This clone was seen just once. The V gene is TRBV14, the J gene TRBJ2-5, with D perhaps TRBD2 (5 bases). This CDR3 is 13 amino acids long. The V end lost 0 bases, the J end lost 9 bases, and 11 bases lay between the germline ends. Germline lookup yields CDR1 SGHDN and CDR2 FVKESK. DNA for the CDR3: TGTGCCAGCAGCCAAGATCTGCGCGGGTCCCAGTACTTC. This sequence encodes CASSQDLRGSQYF.

V and J are TRBV4-1 and TRBJ2-7; 11 bases line up with TRBD2. Germline loops: CDR1 MGHRA, CDR2 YSYEKL. V shed 3 bases and J 2 bases; nucleotides not matched to a gene: 3. CDR3 length: 15 residues. The CDR3 DNA reads TGCGCCAGCAGCCAGGGGGGACTAGCGGCCTACGAGCAGTACTTC. Encoded protein: CASSQGGLAAYEQYF.